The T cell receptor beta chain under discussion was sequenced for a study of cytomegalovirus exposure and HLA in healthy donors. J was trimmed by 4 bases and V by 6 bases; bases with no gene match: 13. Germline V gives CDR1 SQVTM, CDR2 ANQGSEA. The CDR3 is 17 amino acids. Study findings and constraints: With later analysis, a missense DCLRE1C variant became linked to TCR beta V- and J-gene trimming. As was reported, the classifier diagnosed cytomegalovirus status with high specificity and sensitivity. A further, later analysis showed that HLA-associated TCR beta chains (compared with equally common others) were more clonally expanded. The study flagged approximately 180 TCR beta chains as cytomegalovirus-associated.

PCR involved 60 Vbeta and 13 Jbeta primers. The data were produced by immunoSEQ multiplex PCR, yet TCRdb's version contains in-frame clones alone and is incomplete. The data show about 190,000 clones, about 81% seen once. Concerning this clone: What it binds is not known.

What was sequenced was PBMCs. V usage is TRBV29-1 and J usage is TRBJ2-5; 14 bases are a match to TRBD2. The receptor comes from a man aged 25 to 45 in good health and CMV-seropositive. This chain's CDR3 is CSVLPGLAGDVRETQYF. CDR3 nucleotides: TGCAGCGTGCTACCGGGACTAGCGGGAGATGTTCGAGAGACCCAGTACTTC.